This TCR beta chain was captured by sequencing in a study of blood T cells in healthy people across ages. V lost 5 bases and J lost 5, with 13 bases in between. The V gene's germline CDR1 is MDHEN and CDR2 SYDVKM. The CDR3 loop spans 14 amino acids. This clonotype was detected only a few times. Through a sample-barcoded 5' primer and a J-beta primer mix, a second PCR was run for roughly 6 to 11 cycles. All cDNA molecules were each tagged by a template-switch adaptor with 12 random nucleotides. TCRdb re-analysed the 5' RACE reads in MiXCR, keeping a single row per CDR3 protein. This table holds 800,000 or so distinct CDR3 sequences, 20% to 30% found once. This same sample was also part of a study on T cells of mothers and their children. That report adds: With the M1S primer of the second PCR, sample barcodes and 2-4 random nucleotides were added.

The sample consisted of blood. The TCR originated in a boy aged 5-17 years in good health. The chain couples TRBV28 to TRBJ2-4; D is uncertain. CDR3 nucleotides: TGTGCCAGCAGTCCCCCTCTCGCGGAAAACATTCAGTACTTC. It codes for CASSPPLAENIQYF.